This entry lists 6 T cell receptor beta chains sequenced from one sample in a study of technical replicates of blood from several donors. Data came from immunoSEQ multiplex PCR; TCRdb stores just in-frame clones and leaves some out. Among 50,000 to 70,000 clones listed, 88% were seen once. The sequencing input was PBMCs. The receptors come from a human donor in good health. Some clones in this sample may be carry-over from other donors' samples.

This clone is classed as medium-sized. CDR3 residues: CASSLHTEAFF. CDR3 nucleotides: TGTGCCAGCAGCCTTCACACTGAAGCTTTCTTT. The rearrangement links TRBV7-2 to TRBJ1-1; D unclear. Between the trimmed V and J ends, which lost 5 bases and 3 bases, there was a span of 4 bases. The CDR3 spans 11 residues. Germline CDR1 SGHTA, CDR2 FQGNSA.

The chain couples TRBV19 to TRBJ1-1, with D perhaps matching TRBD1 (6 bases). The CDR3 length is 14 residues. Germline CDR1 and CDR2: LNHDA and SQIVND (reference sequence). V lost 4 bases and J lost 1, with 10 bases in between. This CDR3 reads CASSTGTPNTEAFF. The CDR3 DNA is TGTGCCAGTAGTACAGGGACACCGAACACTGAAGCTTTCTTT.

The genes are TRBV10-3 and TRBJ2-3, with D perhaps matching TRBD1 (5 bases). The CDR3 totals 14 residues. Germline V gene lookup returns CDR1 ENHRY and CDR2 SYGVKD. V was cut by 10 bases and J by 0 bases, with 14 bases left in between. The CDR3 DNA follows: TGTGCCACCACCGACAGTTTTAGCACAGATACGCAGTATTTT. It translates to CATTDSFSTDTQYF.

The chain couples TRBV5-1 to TRBJ1-2, with D possibly TRBD1 on 5 matching bases. CDR3 size: 14 residues. Trimming took 7 bases from V and 2 from J, leaving 15 bases between them. CDR1 and CDR2 (germline): SGHRS, YFSETQ. Here the CDR3 reads CASGRGDSNYGYTF. CDR3 in DNA: TGCGCCAGCGGTCGGGGGGATTCAAACTATGGCTACACCTTC.

The V and J genes are TRBV2 and TRBJ2-7; tentatively, D is TRBD2 (5 bases). CDR1 is SNHLY, CDR2 FYNNEI, per germline. This CDR3 is built from 15 residues. V was cut by 3 bases and J by 5 bases, with 17 bases left in between. CDR3: CASSEGRWGANEQYF. The CDR3 coding sequence is TGTGCCAGCAGTGAGGGGAGATGGGGTGCCAACGAGCAGTACTTC.

This chain joins TRBV18 and TRBJ2-2, with D possibly TRBD1 on 5 matching bases. The CDR3 is made up of 17 amino acids. The V gene lost 0 bases and the J gene lost 4 bases, with 15 bases spanning the gap. Per the germline V gene, CDR1 is KGHSH and CDR2 is LQKENI. The CDR3, as DNA: TGTGCCAGCTCACCACCGTACCTTCCAAGGGGCACCGGGGAGCTGTTTTTT. It translates to CASSPPYLPRGTGELFF.